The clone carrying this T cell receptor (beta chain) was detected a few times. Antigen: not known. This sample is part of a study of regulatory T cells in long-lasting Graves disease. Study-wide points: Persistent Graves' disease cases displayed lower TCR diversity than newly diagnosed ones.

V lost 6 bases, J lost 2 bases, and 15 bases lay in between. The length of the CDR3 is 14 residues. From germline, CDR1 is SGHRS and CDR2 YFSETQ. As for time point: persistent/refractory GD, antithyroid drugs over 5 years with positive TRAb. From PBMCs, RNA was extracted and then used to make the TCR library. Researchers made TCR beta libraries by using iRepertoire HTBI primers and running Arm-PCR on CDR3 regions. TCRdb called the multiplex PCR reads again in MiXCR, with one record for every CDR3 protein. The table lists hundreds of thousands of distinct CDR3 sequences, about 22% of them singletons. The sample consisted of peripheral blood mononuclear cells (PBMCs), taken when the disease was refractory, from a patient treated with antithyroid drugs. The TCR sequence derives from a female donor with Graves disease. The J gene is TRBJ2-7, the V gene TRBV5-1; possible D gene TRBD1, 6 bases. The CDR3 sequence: CASMTGQMAYEQYF. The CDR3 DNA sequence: TGCGCCAGCATGACGGGACAAATGGCCTACGAGCAGTACTTC.